This T cell receptor (beta chain) emerged from a study of Graves' ophthalmopathy and Graves' hyperthyroidism. General study findings and limits: Most clonotypes expanded in thyroid above 0.001 frequency were present in blood too. Classification of ophthalmopathy versus stable hyperthyroidism by a 13-signature model yielded 85% to 90% sensitivity and 75% to 84% specificity.

This clonotype was seen repeatedly, ten times or more. No antigen is known for it. CDR3 size: 15 residues. The germline gives CDR1 SGHNT, CDR2 YYREEE (reference sequence). V was pared by 1 base and J by 2 bases, with 12 bases between. Certain patients were not enrolled. These were patients with other autoimmune diseases, uncontrolled infections, pregnancy or lactation. Amplification of the TCR beta CDR3 regions used RNA transcripts (as template). HTBI primers primed a first-round RT-PCR, and a second-round multiplex PCR followed. Each CDR3 protein is one row after TCRdb ran MiXCR on the multiplex PCR reads. The sample contains 150,000 to 200,000 distinct CDR3 sequences, roughly two fifths of which appear only once.

The TCR comes from a man in his thirties or forties with Graves' ophthalmopathy. The chain uses TRBV5-4 and TRBJ1-2, with D unresolved. The sequenced sample was peripheral blood. CDR3 loop: CASSLSGLGNYGYTF. DNA for the CDR3: TGTGCCAGCAGCTTGTCGGGCCTGGGGAACTATGGCTACACCTTC.